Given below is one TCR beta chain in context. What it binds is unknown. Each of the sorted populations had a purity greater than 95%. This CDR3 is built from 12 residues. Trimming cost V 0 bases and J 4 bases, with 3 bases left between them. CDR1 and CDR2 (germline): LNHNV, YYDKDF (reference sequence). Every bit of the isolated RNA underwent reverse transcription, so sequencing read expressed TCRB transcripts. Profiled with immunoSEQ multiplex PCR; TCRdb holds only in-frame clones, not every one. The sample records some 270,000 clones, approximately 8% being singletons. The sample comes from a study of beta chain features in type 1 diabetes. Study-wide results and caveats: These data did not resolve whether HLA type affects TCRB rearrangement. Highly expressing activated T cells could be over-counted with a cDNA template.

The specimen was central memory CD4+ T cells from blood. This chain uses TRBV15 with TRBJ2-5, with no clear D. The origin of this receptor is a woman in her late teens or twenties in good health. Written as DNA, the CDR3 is TGTGCCACCAGCAGAGAGTCAGAGACCCAGTACTTC. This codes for CATSRESETQYF.